Sequencing of this T cell receptor beta chain was carried out in a study of T cells in women clearing cervical HPV infection. Overall study context: Case blood was drawn when the lesion was first found; control blood after infection became undetectable.

Study results and limitations: CIN3+ cases had significantly higher TCR repertoire richness than controls, but evenness did not differ. Richness plus V gene abundances separated cases from controls with AUC about 0.8. Richness differences could reflect unmeasured T-cell content per sample.

A note on this clone: The antigen is unknown. The sequenced fragment ends 3 residues before the CDR3 boundary, so the rest is inferred from the germline J gene.

V gave up 4 bases and J gave up 8 bases, with 14 bases separating them. CDR3 size: 14 residues. Germline loops: CDR1 MNHNS, CDR2 SASEGT. Clones were read by immunoSEQ multiplex PCR, and TCRdb kept only the in-frame ones, dropping some. The sample has roughly 38,000 clones. The chain is built from TRBV6-1 and TRBJ1-4, with a tentative D call TRBD1 (6 bases). The sample taken for sequencing was blood buffy coat. The clonotype comes from a woman aged 18-69 years with a cervical HPV16 infection that either progressed to CIN3+ or cleared (not recorded which). The CDR3 sequence is CASSAIGGGEKLFF. The CDR3 DNA, read in part, is TGTGCCAGCAGTGCCATAGGTGGGGGCGAAAAA.